Listed here are 30 T cell receptor beta chains from one sample, sequenced in a study of identical twins. TCRdb used MiXCR to reprocess the 5' RACE reads, holding one entry per CDR3 protein. The sample lists 500,000 to 650,000 distinct CDR3 sequences, around 20% occurring once. The sample was also reused in another study, on yellow fever vaccine responses in identical twins.

The sample taken for sequencing was CD4+ T cells sorted from blood. The receptors shown here come from a woman under 30 in good health.

The genes are TRBV28 and TRBJ2-3; 7 positions agree with TRBD2. The trim removed 7 bases at V and 2 bases at J, leaving 12 bases unmatched. Germline V gene sequence: CDR1 MDHEN, CDR2 SYDVKM. The CDR3 totals 16 residues. The CDR3 coding sequence is TGTGCCAGCATCTCCGTGGATGAGCGGGACACAGATACGCAGTATTTT. Its protein is CASISVDERDTDTQYF.

This clonotype was observed a few times. The V call is TRBV5-1, the J call TRBJ2-5; 8 nucleotides line up with TRBD2. J was trimmed by 2 bases and V by 5 bases; bases with no gene match: 5. The CDR3 is 14 amino acids. Germline CDR1 reads SGHRS; CDR2 reads YFSETQ. CDR3 in amino acids: CASRAGGHQETQYF. DNA of the CDR3: TGCGCCAGCAGGGCGGGGGGCCATCAAGAGACCCAGTACTTC. Complete variable domain (other parts from reference TRBV5-1 and TRBJ2-5): KAGVTQTPRYLIKTRGQQVTLSCSPISGHRSVSWYQQTPGQGLQFLFEYFSETQRNKGNFPGRFSGRQFSNSRSEMNVSTLELGDSALYLCASRAGGHQETQYFGPGTRLLVL.

The chain is built from TRBV12-3 or TRBV12-4 and TRBJ1-1; D not certain. The CDR3 has 15 amino acids. V was shortened by 3 bases and J by 6 bases, with 17 bases between the two germline ends. CDR3 coding DNA: TGTGCCAGCAGTTTGAATGGGCTTCGGAAAGCTGAAGCTTTCTTT. It specifies CASSLNGLRKAEAFF.

The sample holds a few counts of this clonotype. The chain couples TRBV5-5 to TRBJ2-3; no clear D. CDR1 is SGHKS, CDR2 YYEKEE, per germline (reference sequence). V lost 1 base, J lost 9 bases, and 12 bases lay in between. The CDR3 is 13 residues long. CDR3 sequence (DNA): TGTGCCAGCAGCTTGCAGCCCTTAGGAACGCAGTATTTT. Translated: CASSLQPLGTQYF.

DNA for the CDR3: TGCAGTGCCAGGGAACAGGGAAGCAATCAGCCCCAGCATTTT. As protein: CSAREQGSNQPQHF. J is TRBJ1-5 and V is TRBV20-1, with a tentative D call TRBD1 (6 bases). V lost 6 bases and J 1 base, leaving 13 bases between the germline ends. The germline V gene encodes CDR1 DFQATT and CDR2 SNEGSKA (reference sequence). This CDR3 is 14 amino acids long.

This clonotype turned up a few times. The CDR3, as DNA: TGTGCCACCAGCACGACTAGCTACGGGGAGCTGTTTTTT. This sequence encodes CATSTTSYGELFF. V gene TRBV15 combines with J gene TRBJ2-2; 7 bases fit TRBD2. There are 13 residues in the CDR3. The ends lost 4 bases at V and 7 bases at J; junction bases unmatched: 3. Per the germline V gene, CDR1 is LNHNV and CDR2 is YYDKDF (reference sequence).

This clonotype was seen a few times. The chain has TRBV6-5 and TRBJ2-2; 8 positions match TRBD2. V lost 2 bases, J lost 4 bases, and 6 bases stayed unmatched. Germline V gene sequence: CDR1 MNHEY, CDR2 SVGAGI. The CDR3 length is 16 residues. CDR3 nucleotide sequence: TGTGCCAGCAGTTACAGGGCGGGAGGCCGCACCGGGGAGCTGTTTTTT. Its translation: CASSYRAGGRTGELFF.

The J gene is TRBJ2-1, the V gene TRBV11-3; 8 bases agree with TRBD1. The trim removed 3 bases at V and 6 bases at J, leaving 4 bases unmatched. Per germline, CDR1 SGHNT and CDR2 YENEEA. The CDR3 length is 14 residues. The CDR3: CASSFQGATNEQFF. For the CDR3, the DNA is TGTGCCAGCAGCTTTCAGGGGGCAACCAATGAGCAGTTCTTC.

The chain combines TRBV6-4 with TRBJ2-1; D could derive from TRBD1 or TRBD2 (5 bases each). The CDR3 length is 13 residues. Trimming left V 0 bases short and J 9 bases short, with 9 bases between. CDR1 MRHNA and CDR2 SNTAGT come from the germline V gene. CDR3 bases: TGTGCCAGCAGTGACTCTCGAGGGACTGAGCAGTTCTTC. This encodes CASSDSRGTEQFF.

This clonotype was observed at least ten times. The chain recombines TRBV12-3 or TRBV12-4 with TRBJ1-1; D gene ambiguous. The CDR3 totals 13 residues. The V end was cut by 5 bases, the J end by 1 base, with 8 bases between. Here the CDR3 reads CASSPSGNTEAFF. CDR3 sequence (DNA): TGTGCCAGCAGTCCAAGCGGGAACACTGAAGCTTTCTTT.

This rearrangement joins TRBV11-2 to TRBJ2-7, with 9 nucleotides matching TRBD2. The CDR3 is made up of 14 amino acids. From germline, CDR1 is SGHAT and CDR2 FQNNGV. J was trimmed by 0 bases and V by 6 bases; bases with no gene match: 3. This chain's CDR3 is CASRSSGDSYEQYF. CDR3 sequence (DNA): TGTGCCAGCAGGTCTAGCGGGGACTCCTACGAGCAGTACTTC.

This clonotype turned up a few times. The genes are TRBV6-1 and TRBJ1-5; TRBD1 might be the D (5 bases). Trimming shortened V by 3 bases and J by 4 bases, and 19 bases separated the two germline ends. CDR3 length equals 17 residues. CDR1 and CDR2 from the germline V gene are MNHNS and SASEGT. CDR3 sequence: CASSDLTASVFNQPQHF. CDR3 sequence (DNA): TGTGCCAGCAGTGACCTGACAGCCTCGGTCTTTAATCAGCCCCAGCATTTT.

The CDR3 region has the DNA TGCAGTGCTAGCGGGAGGGCCTTCGGGGAGCAGTACTTC. It encodes CSASGRAFGEQYF. The V gene is TRBV20-1, the J gene TRBJ2-7; 8 bases are a match to TRBD2. J lost 7 bases, V lost 3 bases, and 8 bases had no gene match. Germline lookup yields CDR1 DFQATT and CDR2 SNEGSKA (reference sequence). This CDR3 is built from 13 residues.

This clonotype was seen a handful of times. J is TRBJ2-5 and V is TRBV9; D might be TRBD2 (5 bases). Germline V gene sequence: CDR1 SGDLS, CDR2 YYNGEE. Trimming removed 0 bases from V and 5 bases from J, with 14 bases in between. The CDR3 loop spans 15 amino acids. CDR3 sequence (DNA): TGTGCCAGCAGCGTAGGTCCCTCCCGAGGGGAGACCCAGTACTTC. Its translation is CASSVGPSRGETQYF. The entire variable domain, with the rest obtained from reference TRBV9 and TRBJ2-5, is as follows: DSGVTQTPKHLITATGQRVTLRCSPRSGDLSVYWYQQSLDQGLQFLIQYYNGEERAKGNILERFSAQQFPDLHSELNLSSLELGDSALYFCASSVGPSRGETQYFGPGTRLLVL.

This chain joins TRBV2 and TRBJ2-3; 12 bases are shared with TRBD2. The CDR3 length is 16 residues. V was clipped by 7 bases and J by 0 bases; unmatched bases: 5. Germline assignment: CDR1 SNHLY and CDR2 FYNNEI. The CDR3 DNA reads TGTGCCAGCACTAGCGGGAGGGTTCCTAGCACAGATACGCAGTATTTT. This codes for CASTSGRVPSTDTQYF.

This clonotype was picked up a small number of times. J is TRBJ2-5 and V is TRBV14; possibly TRBD1 or TRBD2 for D (6 bases each). The ends were cut back, 4 bases at V and 0 bases at J, with 15 bases in the middle. This CDR3 has 16 amino acids. Germline loops: CDR1 SGHDN, CDR2 FVKESK. In DNA form, the CDR3 reads TGTGCCAGCAGCCCTCCCGGGGGCTGGCACCAAGAGACCCAGTACTTC. This sequence encodes CASSPPGGWHQETQYF.

This clonotype has a handful of counts. The genes are TRBV7-6 and TRBJ2-3, with D hard to call. Trimming pared 0 bases from V and 3 bases from J, leaving 10 bases between. This CDR3 is built from 15 residues. Germline V lookup: CDR1 SGHVS, CDR2 FNYEAQ. CDR3 nucleotide sequence: TGTGCCAGCAGCTTAGCTAGCTCAGGTACAGATACGCAGTATTTT. It is translated as CASSLASSGTDTQYF.

The V gene is TRBV2, the J gene TRBJ2-7; 7 positions agree with TRBD2. The V segment lost 3 bases and the J segment 11 bases; nucleotides outside the gene matches: 4. The length of the CDR3 is 11 residues. Germline assignment: CDR1 SNHLY and CDR2 FYNNEI. In DNA form, the CDR3 reads TGTGCCAGCAGTGAGGGACTACCAAAGTACTTC. This translates into CASSEGLPKYF.

The V gene is TRBV12-3 or TRBV12-4, the J gene TRBJ2-7; 9 positions agree with TRBD2. This CDR3 has 14 amino acids. V gave up 3 bases and J gave up 6 bases; unmatched junction bases: 6. For the CDR3, the DNA is TGTGCCAGCAGTTTTGGCGGGAGGGCACGCGAGCAGTACTTC. Encoded protein: CASSFGGRAREQYF.

The chain links TRBV12-3 or TRBV12-4 to TRBJ1-1, with D possibly being TRBD1 (5 bases). The CDR3 runs 14 residues. With 6 bases removed from V and 5 bases from J, the gap between germline ends came to 16 bases. The CDR3 protein is CASRIRAGWTEAFF. DNA for the CDR3: TGTGCCAGCAGGATCAGGGCAGGCTGGACTGAAGCTTTCTTT.

The rearrangement links TRBV29-1 to TRBJ2-3, with D possibly being TRBD1 (5 bases). Germline V CDR1 and CDR2: SQVTM, ANQGSEA. The ends were cut back, 3 bases at V and 3 bases at J, with 10 bases in the middle. The CDR3 totals 13 residues. The CDR3 DNA is TGCAGCGTTGACCAGGGTGGAACAGATACGCAGTATTTT. It specifies CSVDQGGTDTQYF.

This clonotype occurred a few times. The V call is TRBV6-1, the J call TRBJ2-1, with D possibly matching TRBD1 (6 bases). This CDR3 has 13 residues. From germline, CDR1 is MNHNS and CDR2 SASEGT. V shed 10 bases and J shed 10 bases, with 20 bases lying between them. The CDR3 DNA is TGTGCCACCCCCGAGACAGGTATTTTGGAGCAGTTCTTC. Amino acids: CATPETGILEQFF.

This clonotype was observed many times. The chain has TRBV7-9 and TRBJ2-7; D possibly matches TRBD1 or TRBD2 (5 bases each). The V end lost 4 bases, the J end lost 3 bases, and 13 bases lay between the germline ends. The CDR3 spans 14 residues. CDR1 SEHNR and CDR2 FQNEAQ come from the germline V gene (reference sequence). In DNA, the CDR3 is TGTGCCAGCAGCTCAGGGACGGGAAACTACGAGCAGTACTTC. It specifies CASSSGTGNYEQYF. Complete variable domain (other parts from reference TRBV7-9 and TRBJ2-7): DTGVSQNPRHKITKRGQNVTFRCDPISEHNRLYWYRQTLGQGPEFLTYFQNEAQLEKSRLLSDRFSAERPKGSFSTLEIQRTEQGDSAMYLCASSSGTGNYEQYFGPGTRLTVT.

This rearrangement joins TRBV2 to TRBJ2-1; TRBD2 matches at 10 bases. The CDR3 extends over 16 amino acids. The germline V gene has CDR1 SNHLY and CDR2 FYNNEI. J was trimmed by 5 bases and V by 5 bases; bases with no gene match: 9. For the CDR3, the DNA is TGTGCCAGCAGTCGGTTAGCGGGAGGAGGACACAATGAGCAGTTCTTC. Protein product: CASSRLAGGGHNEQFF.

This clonotype came up many times. The chain joins TRBV20-1 to TRBJ2-1, with 13 bases matching TRBD2. Germline CDR1 and CDR2: DFQATT and SNEGSKA (reference sequence). The CDR3 has 15 amino acids. J was trimmed by 6 bases and V by 5 bases; bases with no gene match: 7. The CDR3 protein is CSAGRTSGGVNEQFF. CDR3 DNA: TGCAGTGCTGGAAGGACTAGCGGGGGAGTCAATGAGCAGTTCTTC.

The V and J genes are TRBV20-1 and TRBJ2-2; weak D call: TRBD2 (6 bases). V dropped 7 bases and J dropped 0 bases, with 12 bases sitting between them. CDR1 is DFQATT, CDR2 SNEGSKA, per germline (reference sequence). The CDR3 totals 14 residues. The CDR3 region is CSVPRGSNTGELFF. The CDR3 region has the DNA TGCAGTGTGCCTCGGGGGTCGAACACCGGGGAGCTGTTTTTT.

This clonotype has a handful of counts. This sequence joins TRBV7-6 and TRBJ2-2; a weak D match, TRBD2 (7 bases). This CDR3 is built from 16 residues. The V gene's germline CDR1 is SGHVS and CDR2 FNYEAQ. Trimming took 5 bases from V and 2 from J, leaving 15 bases between them. CDR3 protein: CASSGGPSGNTGELFF. The CDR3 DNA sequence: TGTGCCAGCAGCGGGGGCCCTAGCGGAAACACCGGGGAGCTGTTTTTT.

The rearrangement uses TRBV12-3 or TRBV12-4 and TRBJ2-3; the match to TRBD2 covers 14 bases. This CDR3 is 19 amino acids long. V lost 6 bases to trimming and J lost 3 bases; unmatched junction nucleotides: 14. As DNA, the CDR3 is TGTGCCAGCAGCACCAAATATGGGACTAGCGGGAGTGAAACAGATACGCAGTATTTT. It encodes CASSTKYGTSGSETDTQYF.

Many counts were recorded for this clonotype. The chain employs TRBV5-1 and TRBJ2-2; 8 bases line up with TRBD1. This CDR3 has 16 amino acids. Germline CDR1 is SGHRS and CDR2 is YFSETQ. J lost 3 bases, V lost 0 bases, and 4 bases had no gene match. The CDR3 nucleotides read TGCGCCAGCAGCTTGGCCCGGACAGGGCACACCGGGGAGCTGTTTTTT. Amino acid sequence: CASSLARTGHTGELFF.

This clonotype was detected only a few times. The CDR3 coding sequence is TGTGCCATCAGTGAATCCGGGACTAGAGGGTACTACGAGCAGTACTTC. Translated: CAISESGTRGYYEQYF. The V call is TRBV10-3, the J call TRBJ2-7, with 8 bases identical to TRBD2. The germline gives CDR1 ENHRY, CDR2 SYGVKD. The J segment lost 3 bases and the V segment lost 3 bases, leaving 10 bases of the junction unmatched. The CDR3 has 16 amino acids.